Sequencing of this T cell receptor (beta chain) was carried out in a study of human T cells and chemical hapten exposure. Sample time point: patch test 1, 2 weeks after DPC sensitization. Stated treatment: therapeutic diphenylcyclopropenone sensitization with weekly scalp DPC. Trimming shortened V by 8 bases and J by 5 bases, and 10 bases separated the two germline ends. The CDR3 consists of 11 residues. CDR1 and CDR2 from the germline V gene are MGHRA and YSYEKL. TCRdb called the RACE reads again in MiXCR, with one record for every CDR3 protein. The sample lists some 340,000 distinct CDR3 sequences, approximately 6.3% seen once, with 7.5% to 9% in the top ten.

This chain links TRBV4-1 with TRBJ2-7; D may be TRBD1 or TRBD2 (5 bases each). The sequence was collected from a woman younger than 35 with alopecia areata. Some clones in this sample may be carry-over from other donors' samples. The sample consisted of whole blood, taken in connection with sensitization to the hapten diphenylcyclopropenone (DPC). CDR3 amino acids: CASRRGHEQYF. DNA for the CDR3: TGCGCCAGCCGACGGGGCCACGAGCAGTACTTC.